This T cell receptor beta chain was identified in a study of shared clonotypes between healthy human individuals. About the research overall: The study enrolled a couple of women and a few men aged 18 to 49. Study observations and caveats: Owing to a small donor count, the genetic and exposure-history diversity represented was limited.

The CDR3 runs 16 residues. Trimming pared 0 bases from V and 5 bases from J, leaving 11 bases between. Germline V CDR1 and CDR2: SEHNR, FQNEAQ (reference sequence). Original processing notes: Sequence data from immunoSEQ were junction-only and lacked quality scores; consequently, filtering differed. Sequencing was performed with immunoSEQ multiplex PCR; in TCRdb, only in-frame clones are kept and a portion is missing. V, J and clone size were drawn from that table, and D and trimming were deduced from the DNA. The table shows about 510,000 clones, with 79% occurring only once. Participating donors were healthy, HIV-negative adults free of recent acute infections or vaccinations. Worth noting for this clone: Its antigen is as yet unknown.

The chain joins TRBV7-9 to TRBJ1-6, with D possibly matching TRBD1 (6 bases). Specimen: PBMCs. The TCR originated in a woman aged 40 to 50 in good health. Some clones in this sample may be carry-over from other donors' samples. The CDR3 loop is CASSLALGAHNSPLHF. CDR3 DNA sequence: TGTGCCAGCAGCTTAGCGTTGGGGGCGCATAATTCACCCCTCCACTTT.